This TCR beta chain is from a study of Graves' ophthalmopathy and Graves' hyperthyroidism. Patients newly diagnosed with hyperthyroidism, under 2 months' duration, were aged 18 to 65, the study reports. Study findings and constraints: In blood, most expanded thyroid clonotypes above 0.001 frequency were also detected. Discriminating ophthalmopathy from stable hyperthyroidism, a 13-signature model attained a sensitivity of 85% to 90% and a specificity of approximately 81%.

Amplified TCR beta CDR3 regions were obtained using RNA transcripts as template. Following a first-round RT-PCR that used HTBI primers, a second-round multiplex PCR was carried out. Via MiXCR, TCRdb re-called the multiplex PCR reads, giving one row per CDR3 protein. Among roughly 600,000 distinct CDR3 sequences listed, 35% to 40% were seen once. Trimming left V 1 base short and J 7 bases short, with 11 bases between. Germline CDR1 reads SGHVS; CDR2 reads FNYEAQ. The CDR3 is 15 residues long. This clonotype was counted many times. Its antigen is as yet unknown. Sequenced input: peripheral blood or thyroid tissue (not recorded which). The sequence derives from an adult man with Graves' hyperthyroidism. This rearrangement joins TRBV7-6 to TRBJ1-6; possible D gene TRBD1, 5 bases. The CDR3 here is CASSLGQGGNSPLHF. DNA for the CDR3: TGTGCCAGCAGCTTAGGGCAGGGAGGAAATTCACCCCTCCACTTT.